This TCR beta chain was documented in a study of OX40 agonist ivuxolimab in advanced cancers. Study-wide results and limits: Expanded peripheral T cell antigen specificity was not determined.

The assay was immunoSEQ multiplex PCR, and TCRdb's table has in-frame clones only and misses some. The sample holds approximately 31,000 clones; about 80% are singletons and the top ten take approximately 20%. As concerns this clone: Its antigen remains unknown.

The input for sequencing was CD4+ or CD8+ T cells sorted from blood, taken in a trial of the OX40 agonist ivuxolimab. The sequence derives from an adult with an advanced solid tumor such as melanoma, head and neck, liver or kidney cancer.

The CDR3 nucleotides are TGTGCCAGCAGCTTAACACAGGGTCCCTACGAGCAGTACTTC. It encodes CASSLTQGPYEQYF. The rearrangement links TRBV7-9 to TRBJ2-7, with TRBD1 as a possible D gene (6 bases). Germline CDR1 is SEHNR and CDR2 is FQNEAQ (reference sequence). The CDR3 extends over 14 amino acids. V shed 2 bases and J shed 2 bases, with 10 bases lying between them. Full variable domain (outside the CDR3, taken from reference TRBV7-9 and TRBJ2-7): DTGVSQNPRHKITKRGQNVTFRCDPISEHNRLYWYRQTLGQGPEFLTYFQNEAQLEKSRLLSDRFSAERPKGSFSTLEIQRTEQGDSAMYLCASSLTQGPYEQYFGPGTRLTVT.